The 14 T cell receptor beta chains given below trace back to one sample, sequenced in a study of somatic mutations in cytotoxic T cells in rheumatoid arthritis. Clones were sequenced by immunoSEQ multiplex PCR, and TCRdb holds only the in-frame ones, with some missing. Among 11,000 or so clones listed, roughly 70% were seen once. The sequencing sample was made of CD8+ T cells sorted from blood. These receptors all stem from a middle-aged woman in good health.

J is TRBJ2-7 and V is TRBV6-5, with TRBD2 matching 11 bases. The CDR3 totals 14 residues. The germline V gene encodes CDR1 MNHEY and CDR2 SVGAGI. Trimming took 5 bases from V and 3 from J; bases not matched to a gene: 3. For the CDR3, the DNA is TGTGCCAGCAGTGAAACTAGCGGGAGCTACGAGCAGTACTTC. It codes for CASSETSGSYEQYF.

This clone was detected a few times. The rearrangement joins TRBV4-2 to TRBJ2-2; 8 positions match TRBD2. CDR1 LGHNA and CDR2 YNFKEQ come from the germline V gene. This CDR3 has 18 residues. Trimming cost V 2 bases and J 5 bases; bases outside gene matches: 13. Written as DNA, the CDR3 is TGTGCCAGCAGCCAATCTCAGAGCGGGAGAGACCTTACCGGGGAGCTGTTTTTT. This encodes CASSQSQSGRDLTGELFF.

V usage is TRBV9 and J usage is TRBJ2-1; TRBD2 matches at 7 bases. Looked up from germline, CDR1 is SGDLS and CDR2 is YYNGEE. The CDR3 loop spans 17 amino acids. Trimming at V came to 3 bases and at J to 0 bases, leaving 9 bases not matched to a gene. The CDR3 DNA sequence: TGTGCCAGCAGCGACCACCTAGCTAGCGGCTCCTACAATGAGCAGTTCTTC. Amino acids: CASSDHLASGSYNEQFF.

This chain links TRBV15 with TRBJ2-2; D not resolved. V shed 1 base and J shed 3 bases, with 6 bases lying between them. The CDR3 runs to 14 residues. CDR1 and CDR2 (germline): LNHNV, YYDKDF (reference sequence). The CDR3 bases are TGTGCCACCAGCAGAGTAGGCGACACCGGGGAGCTGTTTTTT. Translated: CATSRVGDTGELFF.

This rearrangement joins TRBV5-4 to TRBJ2-5; 11 bases match TRBD1. The CDR3 has 14 residues. Germline values: CDR1 SGHNT, CDR2 YYREEE (reference sequence). V shed 4 bases, J shed 4 bases, and the junction held 3 bases outside the gene matches. CDR3 sequence reads: CASSRTGGGETQYF. In nucleotides, the CDR3 is TGTGCCAGCAGCCGGACAGGGGGCGGAGAGACCCAGTACTTC.

This clone counts as medium-sized. The chain uses TRBV7-9 and TRBJ2-4, with TRBD1 matching 8 bases. Germline V gene data show CDR1 as SEHNR and CDR2 as FQNEAQ (reference sequence). The CDR3 is 16 residues long. V was pared by 3 bases and J by 3 bases, with 7 bases of the junction left unmatched. DNA of the CDR3: TGTGCCAGCAGCTTGCTTGGACAGGGAAACAAAAACATTCAGTACTTC. Translation gives CASSLLGQGNKNIQYF.

V usage is TRBV7-9 and J usage is TRBJ1-2; 8 nucleotides agree with TRBD1. The CDR3 spans 13 residues. Trimming took 5 bases from V and 7 from J; bases not matched to a gene: 6. From germline, CDR1 is SEHNR and CDR2 FQNEAQ (reference sequence). The CDR3: CASSPGQGSGYTF. The CDR3 bases are TGTGCCAGCAGCCCAGGACAGGGTAGTGGCTACACCTTC.

The chain uses TRBV11-3 and TRBJ2-7; D unclear. The CDR3 sequence is 14 residues long. V lost 1 base to trimming and J lost 1 base, with 8 bases between them. CDR1 is SGHNT, CDR2 YENEEA, per germline. CDR3 in amino acids: CASSLAPVSYEQYF. The CDR3 nucleotides read TGTGCCAGCAGCTTAGCGCCGGTATCCTACGAGCAGTACTTC.

V usage is TRBV7-9 and J usage is TRBJ2-2, with TRBD2 matching 10 bases. The CDR3 totals 17 residues. Unmatched junction bases numbered 7, after V lost 4 bases and J lost 2 bases. Per germline, CDR1 SEHNR and CDR2 FQNEAQ (reference sequence). In DNA, the CDR3 is TGTGCCAGCAGCTCTTGGACTAGCGGAGGCAACACCGGGGAGCTGTTTTTT. It yields the protein CASSSWTSGGNTGELFF. The variable domain in full, with the rest retrieved from reference TRBV7-9 and TRBJ2-2, is DTGVSQNPRHKITKRGQNVTFRCDPISEHNRLYWYRQTLGQGPEFLTYFQNEAQLEKSRLLSDRFSAERPKGSFSTLEIQRTEQGDSAMYLCASSSWTSGGNTGELFFGEGSRLTVL.

The chain is built from TRBV15 and TRBJ2-3; no clear D gene. The V and J ends lost 4 bases and 0 bases respectively, with 17 bases between them. This CDR3 contains 17 residues. CDR1 LNHNV and CDR2 YYDKDF come from the germline V gene (reference sequence). CDR3 residues: CATSNPSLGDSTDTQYF. DNA of the CDR3: TGTGCCACCAGCAATCCTTCTCTGGGCGATAGCACAGATACGCAGTATTTT.

V usage is TRBV6-5 and J usage is TRBJ1-1; D perhaps matches TRBD1 (5 bases). Germline values: CDR1 MNHEY, CDR2 SVGAGI. Trimming stripped 4 bases from V and 5 bases from J, with 11 bases between. This CDR3 has 13 amino acids. The CDR3 nucleotides are TGTGCCAGCAGTTTCGGGGGGAGGACTGAAGCTTTCTTT. This gives the protein CASSFGGRTEAFF.

This sequence joins TRBV12-5 and TRBJ2-2; D gene ambiguous. CDR3 size: 13 residues. V lost 4 bases and J 1 base, leaving 4 bases between the germline ends. Germline assignment: CDR1 LGHNT and CDR2 FRNRAP. The CDR3 DNA is TGTGCTAGTGGTTCAATGAACACCGGGGAGCTGTTTTTT. Protein: CASGSMNTGELFF. The variable domain in full, with the rest retrieved from reference TRBV12-5 and TRBJ2-2, is DARVTQTPRHKVTEMGQEVTMRCQPILGHNTVFWYRQTMMQGLELLAYFRNRAPLDDSGMPKDRFSAEMPDATLATLKIQPSEPRDSAVYFCASGSMNTGELFFGEGSRLTVL.

The chain joins TRBV6-1 to TRBJ1-1; D remains ambiguous. The CDR3 runs 14 residues. Between the trimmed V and J ends, which lost 3 bases and 3 bases, there was a span of 11 bases. The V gene's germline CDR1 is MNHNS and CDR2 SASEGT. The CDR3: CASSEVKTHTEAFF. CDR3 bases: TGTGCCAGCAGTGAGGTCAAGACTCACACTGAAGCTTTCTTT.

This clone appeared once. J is TRBJ1-1 and V is TRBV6-1; D gene uncertain. CDR3 length: 16 residues. The germline V gene has CDR1 MNHNS and CDR2 SASEGT. The ends were cut back, 2 bases at V and 0 bases at J, with 13 bases in the middle. The CDR3 reads CASSEKVRFMNTEAFF. The CDR3 nucleotides read TGTGCCAGCAGTGAAAAGGTCCGCTTTATGAACACTGAAGCTTTCTTT.